The 23 T cell receptor beta chains presented below share a single source sample, sequenced in a study of blood T cell repertoires in COVID-19. The table came from immunoSEQ multiplex PCR; TCRdb's copy has only in-frame clones and leaves some out. The repertoire holds fewer than 200,000 clones, with around three quarters as singletons. Sequencing was done on a sample of peripheral blood. Receptor source: a man between 70 and 80 years old with active or convalescent COVID-19.

The chain recombines TRBV3-1 (or the pseudogene TRBV3-2) with TRBJ2-1, with TRBD2 matching 8 bases. Trimming cost V 0 bases and J 3 bases; bases outside gene matches: 4. Germline V lookup: CDR1 LGHDT, CDR2 YNNKEL (reference sequence). The CDR3 totals 16 residues. The CDR3 bases are TGTGCCAGCAGCCAAGAGATTGGGACTAGCTACAATGAGCAGTTCTTC. Translated, it gives CASSQEIGTSYNEQFF.

This clone has a handful of counts. The chain carries TRBV27 and TRBJ1-1; TRBD1 aligns across 7 bases. CDR3 length: 14 residues. J lost 0 bases, V lost 9 bases, and 7 bases had no gene match. Germline V CDR1 and CDR2: MNHEY, SMNVEV (reference sequence). CDR3 region: CASRQGVMNTEAFF. The CDR3 nucleotides read TGTGCCAGTAGACAGGGCGTTATGAACACTGAAGCTTTCTTT.

The CDR3 DNA reads TGTGCCAGCAGCCGGTCGGGTGCTAACACCGGGGAGCTGTTTTTT. Encoded protein: CASSRSGANTGELFF. The gene calls are TRBV4-2 and TRBJ2-2; no clear D gene. Germline V lookup: CDR1 LGHNA, CDR2 YNFKEQ. Between the trimmed V and J ends, which lost 4 bases and 2 bases, there was a span of 11 bases. CDR3 size: 15 residues.

The rearrangement joins TRBV7-9 to TRBJ2-5; possible D gene TRBD1, 5 bases. Germline V gene data show CDR1 as SEHNR and CDR2 as FQNEAQ (reference sequence). This CDR3 has 12 residues. V dropped 5 bases and J dropped 3 bases, with 7 bases sitting between them. This CDR3 reads CASSRQKETQYF. The CDR3 DNA sequence: TGTGCCAGCAGCCGACAGAAAGAGACCCAGTACTTC.

The chain couples TRBV6-5 to TRBJ1-1; possibly TRBD1 for D (6 bases). CDR1 and CDR2 from the germline V gene are MNHEY and SVGAGI. The CDR3 runs 13 residues. V was cut by 10 bases and J by 6 bases, with 18 bases left in between. The chain's CDR3 is CATKRQEGAEAFF. CDR3 coding DNA: TGTGCCACGAAGAGACAGGAAGGGGCTGAAGCTTTCTTT.

The V call is TRBV20-1, the J call TRBJ1-6; 8 bases fit TRBD1. CDR1 and CDR2 (germline): DFQATT, SNEGSKA (reference sequence). J lost 14 bases, V lost 3 bases, and 9 bases had no gene match. This CDR3 contains 13 residues. CDR3 in DNA: TGCAGTGCTAGTGAGGGGGACAGGAGAACCCTCCACTTT. Residues: CSASEGDRRTLHF.

In its sample, this clone was seen a few times. The chain couples TRBV7-9 to TRBJ2-3; the D gene is possibly TRBD2 (6 bases). CDR1 and CDR2 (germline): SEHNR, FQNEAQ (reference sequence). This CDR3 spans 14 amino acids. Trimming removed 7 bases from V and 0 bases from J, with 11 bases in between. Here the CDR3 reads CASTGEFSTDTQYF. In DNA form, the CDR3 reads TGTGCCAGCACGGGAGAGTTTAGCACAGATACGCAGTATTTT.

The gene calls are TRBV28 and TRBJ1-4; D is possibly TRBD1 (5 bases). The CDR3 spans 18 residues. Trimming shortened V by 4 bases and J by 3 bases, and 21 bases separated the two germline ends. Germline V gene lookup returns CDR1 MDHEN and CDR2 SYDVKM. For the CDR3, the DNA is TGTGCCAGCAGTTCCCCCGGGGCGGGGGAGGCGGCTAATGAAAAACTGTTTTTT. Translation gives CASSSPGAGEAANEKLFF.

As DNA, the CDR3 is TGTGCCAGCAGCCCGACAGGGACCCCAGATACGCAGTATTTT. Its protein is CASSPTGTPDTQYF. The rearrangement links TRBV7-9 to TRBJ2-3; TRBD1 aligns across 7 bases. The CDR3 consists of 14 residues. Germline CDR1 is SEHNR and CDR2 is FQNEAQ (reference sequence). J was trimmed by 4 bases and V by 5 bases; bases with no gene match: 6.

This chain joins TRBV7-9 and TRBJ2-3; tentative D call: TRBD1 (5 bases). This CDR3 is 14 amino acids long. V shed 8 bases and J shed 4 bases, with 16 bases lying between them. Per germline, CDR1 SEHNR and CDR2 FQNEAQ (reference sequence). The CDR3 DNA is TGTGCCAGCCGATACCTCACAGGCGCAGATACGCAGTATTTT. It encodes CASRYLTGADTQYF.

This clone appeared a few times. The chain has TRBV6-5 and TRBJ1-4; D may be TRBD1 (5 bases). Germline V gene data show CDR1 as MNHEY and CDR2 as SVGAGI. The CDR3 has 15 residues. Trimming cost V 6 bases and J 4 bases, with 15 bases left between them. CDR3 amino acids: CASSKKQVNNEKLFF. CDR3 bases: TGTGCCAGCAGCAAAAAACAGGTGAATAATGAAAAACTGTTTTTT.

This rearrangement joins TRBV16 to TRBJ1-2; D remains ambiguous. With 2 bases removed from V and 1 base from J, the gap between germline ends came to 5 bases. This CDR3 has 13 amino acids. Germline CDR1 reads KGHSY; CDR2 reads FQNENV. The CDR3 DNA follows: TGTGCCAGCAGCCAAGAGGATAACTATGGCTACACCTTC. This gives the protein CASSQEDNYGYTF. Full variable domain (remainder filled in from reference TRBV16 and TRBJ1-2): GEEVAQTPKHLVRGEGQKAKLYCAPIKGHSYVFWYQQVLKNEFKFLISFQNENVFDETGMPKERFSAKCLPNSPCSLEIQATKLEDSAVYFCASSQEDNYGYTFGSGTRLTVV.

This clone appeared a single time. V usage is TRBV30 and J usage is TRBJ1-6; the match to TRBD1 covers 9 bases. Germline trimming cut 1 base from V and 0 bases from J; bases unmatched to any gene: 13. The V gene's germline CDR1 is GTSNPN and CDR2 SVGIG (reference sequence). The CDR3 has 20 residues. The CDR3 DNA sequence: TGTGCCTGGAGTGCCGGGACAGGGTACTTGACGAGCTCCTATAATTCACCCCTCCACTTT. Translated, it gives CAWSAGTGYLTSSYNSPLHF.

This sequence joins TRBV3-1 (or the pseudogene TRBV3-2) and TRBJ1-2; possibly TRBD1 for D (6 bases). The CDR3 sequence is 14 residues long. V was clipped by 2 bases and J by 8 bases, with 15 bases between them. Germline CDR1 and CDR2: LGHDT and YNNKEL (reference sequence). The CDR3 loop is CASSQLQGPGGYTF. DNA for the CDR3: TGTGCCAGCAGCCAATTACAGGGTCCGGGCGGCTACACCTTC.

The chain links TRBV5-1 to TRBJ2-5; weak D call: TRBD1 (6 bases). V lost 6 bases, J lost 2 bases, and 14 bases lay in between. From germline, CDR1 is SGHRS and CDR2 YFSETQ. The CDR3 extends over 14 amino acids. CDR3: CASTLGTFQETQYF. The CDR3 DNA is TGCGCCAGCACCCTTGGGACATTTCAAGAGACCCAGTACTTC. Complete variable domain (other parts from reference TRBV5-1 and TRBJ2-5): KAGVTQTPRYLIKTRGQQVTLSCSPISGHRSVSWYQQTPGQGLQFLFEYFSETQRNKGNFPGRFSGRQFSNSRSEMNVSTLELGDSALYLCASTLGTFQETQYFGPGTRLLVL.

This chain joins TRBV4-1 and TRBJ2-1; 7 positions agree with TRBD1. V shed 4 bases, J shed 4 bases, and the junction held 22 bases outside the gene matches. This CDR3 comprises 20 residues. From germline, CDR1 is MGHRA and CDR2 YSYEKL. CDR3 coding DNA: TGCGCCAGCAGCCCCATGGAAGAGGGGGCGACGTCCCTTCCTTACAATGAGCAGTTCTTC. Translating gives CASSPMEEGATSLPYNEQFF.

This clone was seen a handful of times. The chain combines TRBV2 with TRBJ1-2, with TRBD1 identical over 7 bases. This CDR3 is built from 15 residues. Germline V gene sequence: CDR1 SNHLY, CDR2 FYNNEI. The J segment lost 2 bases and the V segment lost 5 bases, leaving 8 bases of the junction unmatched. In nucleotides, the CDR3 is TGTGCCAGCAGTCAGACAGGGTTCTCCAACTATGGCTACACCTTC. It specifies CASSQTGFSNYGYTF.

V is TRBV9 and J is TRBJ2-3; TRBD2 might be the D (6 bases). Between the trimmed V and J ends, which lost 0 bases and 8 bases, there was a span of 16 bases. Germline CDR1 reads SGDLS; CDR2 reads YYNGEE. The CDR3 has 15 amino acids. DNA for the CDR3: TGTGCCAGCAGCGTAGATGCGGGGTCTGGCGGTACGCAGTATTTT. It encodes CASSVDAGSGGTQYF. Full variable domain (remainder filled in from reference TRBV9 and TRBJ2-3): DSGVTQTPKHLITATGQRVTLRCSPRSGDLSVYWYQQSLDQGLQFLIQYYNGEERAKGNILERFSAQQFPDLHSELNLSSLELGDSALYFCASSVDAGSGGTQYFGPGTRLTVL.

J is TRBJ2-3 and V is TRBV6-5; D might be TRBD2 (6 bases). Germline V lookup: CDR1 MNHEY, CDR2 SVGAGI. CDR3 length: 15 residues. V was cut by 1 base and J by 1 base, with 9 bases left in between. In DNA, the CDR3 is TGTGCCAGCAGTTACTACTCTAGCGGCACAGATACGCAGTATTTT. Translation gives CASSYYSSGTDTQYF.

This chain links TRBV9 with TRBJ2-3; a possible D gene is TRBD2 (7 bases). Deletions cut 1 base from V and 5 bases from J, with 17 bases between. CDR3 length: 16 amino acids. Germline V CDR1 and CDR2: SGDLS, YYNGEE. The CDR3 DNA sequence: TGTGCCAGCAGCGTATCCGGGGGGCGCGTGGGAGATACGCAGTATTTT. Its translation: CASSVSGGRVGDTQYF.

The chain recombines TRBV7-9 with TRBJ1-1; D not certain. CDR1 SEHNR and CDR2 FQNEAQ come from the germline V gene (reference sequence). The V end was cut by 5 bases, the J end by 1 base, with 14 bases between. This CDR3 has 15 amino acids. CDR3 amino acids: CASSGTNSANTEAFF. For the CDR3, the DNA is TGTGCCAGCAGCGGAACGAACAGTGCGAACACTGAAGCTTTCTTT.

This clone was seen a single time. This rearrangement joins TRBV5-1 to TRBJ1-2, with TRBD1 matching 7 bases. The germline CDR1 and CDR2 sequences are SGHRS and YFSETQ. Unmatched junction bases numbered 7, after V lost 4 bases and J lost 4 bases. There are 14 residues in the CDR3. CDR3 loop: CASSAGTESYGYTF. In DNA, the CDR3 is TGCGCCAGCAGCGCAGGGACAGAGAGCTATGGCTACACCTTC.

V usage is TRBV29-1 and J usage is TRBJ1-1, with 7 bases aligning to TRBD1. The germline CDR1 and CDR2 sequences are SQVTM and ANQGSEA. The V and J ends lost 8 bases and 3 bases, in that order; junction bases with no gene match: 9. The CDR3 sequence is 13 residues long. CDR3 loop: CSTRQGGDTEAFF. CDR3 nucleotide sequence: TGCAGCACTCGACAGGGAGGAGACACTGAAGCTTTCTTT.